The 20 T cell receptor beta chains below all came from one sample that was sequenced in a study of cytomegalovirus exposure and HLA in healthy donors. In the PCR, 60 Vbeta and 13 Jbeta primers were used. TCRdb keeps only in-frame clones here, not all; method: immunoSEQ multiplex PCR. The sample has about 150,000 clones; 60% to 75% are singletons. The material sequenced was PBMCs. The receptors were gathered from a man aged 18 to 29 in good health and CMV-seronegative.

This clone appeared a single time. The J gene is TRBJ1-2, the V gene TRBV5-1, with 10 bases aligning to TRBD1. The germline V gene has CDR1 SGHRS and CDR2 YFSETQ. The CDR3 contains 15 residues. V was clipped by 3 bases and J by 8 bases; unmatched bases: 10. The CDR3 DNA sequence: TGCGCCAGCAGCTGGACCTCCGGGACAGGGGAAGGCTACACCTTC. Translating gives CASSWTSGTGEGYTF.

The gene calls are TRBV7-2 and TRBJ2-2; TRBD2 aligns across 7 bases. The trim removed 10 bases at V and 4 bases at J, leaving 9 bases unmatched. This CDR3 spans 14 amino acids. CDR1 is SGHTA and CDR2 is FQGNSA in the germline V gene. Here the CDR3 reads CATDGGGGTGELFF. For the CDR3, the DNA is TGTGCCACCGACGGCGGGGGTGGCACCGGGGAGCTGTTTTTT.

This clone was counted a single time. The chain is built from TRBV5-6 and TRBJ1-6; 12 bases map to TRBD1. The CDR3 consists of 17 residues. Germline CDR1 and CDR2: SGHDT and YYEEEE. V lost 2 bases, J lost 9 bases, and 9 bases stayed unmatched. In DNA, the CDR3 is TGTGCCAGCAGCTTCGGGGACAGGGGGCTAGGGAGTTCACCCCTCCACTTT. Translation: CASSFGDRGLGSSPLHF.

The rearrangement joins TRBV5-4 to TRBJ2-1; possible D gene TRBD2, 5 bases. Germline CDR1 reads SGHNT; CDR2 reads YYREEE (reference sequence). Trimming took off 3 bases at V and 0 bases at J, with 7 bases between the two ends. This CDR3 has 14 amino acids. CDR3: CASSSGYSYNEQFF. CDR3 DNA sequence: TGTGCCAGCAGCTCGGGATACTCCTACAATGAGCAGTTCTTC.

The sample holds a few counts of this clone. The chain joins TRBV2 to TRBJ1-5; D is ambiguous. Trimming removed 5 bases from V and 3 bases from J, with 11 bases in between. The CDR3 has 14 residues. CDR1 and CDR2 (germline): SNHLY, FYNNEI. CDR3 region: CASSLQVLNQPQHF. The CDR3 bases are TGTGCCAGCAGTCTTCAGGTGCTCAATCAGCCCCAGCATTTT. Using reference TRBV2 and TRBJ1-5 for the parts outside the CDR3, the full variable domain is EPEVTQTPSHQVTQMGQEVILRCVPISNHLYFYWYRQILGQKVEFLVSFYNNEISEKSEIFDDQFSVERPDGSNFTLKIRSTKLEDSAMYFCASSLQVLNQPQHFGDGTRLSIL.

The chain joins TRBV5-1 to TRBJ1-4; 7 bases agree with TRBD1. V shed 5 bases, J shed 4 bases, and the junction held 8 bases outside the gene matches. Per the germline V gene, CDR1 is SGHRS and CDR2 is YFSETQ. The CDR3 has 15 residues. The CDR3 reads CASRQRDSRNEKLFF. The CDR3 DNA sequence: TGCGCCAGCAGGCAACGGGACAGCCGTAATGAAAAACTGTTTTTT.

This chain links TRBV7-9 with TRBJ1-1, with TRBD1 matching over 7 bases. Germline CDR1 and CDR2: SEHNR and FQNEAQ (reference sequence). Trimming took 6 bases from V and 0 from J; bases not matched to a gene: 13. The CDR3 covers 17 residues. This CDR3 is CASRPGHRGGMNTEAFF. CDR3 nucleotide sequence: TGTGCCAGCAGACCCGGGCACAGGGGAGGAATGAACACTGAAGCTTTCTTT.

The CDR3 DNA sequence: TGCACCAGCAGCCGGAGAACCGGGACAGCCCTAGGTCGCGGCTATGGCTACACCTTC. Its translation is CTSSRRTGTALGRGYGYTF. This chain joins TRBV1 and TRBJ1-2; the D call in the table, TRBD1, was not verified against the DNA. TRBV1 is a recognized pseudogene. The CDR3 has 19 residues.

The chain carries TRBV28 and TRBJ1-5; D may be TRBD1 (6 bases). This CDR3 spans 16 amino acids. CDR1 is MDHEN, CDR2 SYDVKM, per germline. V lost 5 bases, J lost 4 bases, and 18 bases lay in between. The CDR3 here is CASSLILTGRNQPQHF. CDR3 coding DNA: TGTGCCAGCAGTCTTATCCTTACAGGGCGTAATCAGCCCCAGCATTTT.

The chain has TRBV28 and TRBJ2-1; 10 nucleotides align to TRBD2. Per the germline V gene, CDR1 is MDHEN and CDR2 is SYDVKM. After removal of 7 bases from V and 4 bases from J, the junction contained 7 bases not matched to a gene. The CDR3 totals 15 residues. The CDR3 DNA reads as TGTGCCAGCAAGCGGCCTAGCGGGGGATACAATGAGCAGTTCTTC. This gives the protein CASKRPSGGYNEQFF.

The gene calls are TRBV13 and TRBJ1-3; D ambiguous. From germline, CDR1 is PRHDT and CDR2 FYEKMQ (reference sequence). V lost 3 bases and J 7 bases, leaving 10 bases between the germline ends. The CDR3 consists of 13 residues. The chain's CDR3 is CASSFQDRNTIYF. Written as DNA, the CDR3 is TGTGCCAGCAGCTTTCAAGATCGGAACACCATATATTTT.

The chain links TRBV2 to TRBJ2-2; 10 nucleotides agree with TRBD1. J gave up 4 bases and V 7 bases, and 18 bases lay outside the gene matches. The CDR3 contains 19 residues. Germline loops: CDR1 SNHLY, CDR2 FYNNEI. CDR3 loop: CASIETVIRRTGGTGELFF. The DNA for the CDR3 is TGTGCCAGCATTGAGACGGTCATTAGACGGACAGGGGGCACCGGGGAGCTGTTTTTT.

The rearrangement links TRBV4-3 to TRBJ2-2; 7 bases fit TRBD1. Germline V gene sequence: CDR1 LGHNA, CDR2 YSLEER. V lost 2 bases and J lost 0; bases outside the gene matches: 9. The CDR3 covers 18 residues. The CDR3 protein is CASSQPTAGGPNTGELFF. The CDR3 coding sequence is TGCGCCAGCAGCCAACCAACTGCAGGGGGACCGAACACCGGGGAGCTGTTTTTT.

CDR3 DNA: TGCGCCAGCAGAAACAGGGCCCTCGGCTTGAACACTGAAGCTTTCTTT. It encodes CASRNRALGLNTEAFF. The chain joins TRBV5-1 to TRBJ1-1, with D perhaps TRBD1 (6 bases). V gave up 5 bases and J gave up 0 bases, with 17 bases separating them. The CDR3 totals 16 residues. Germline V lookup: CDR1 SGHRS, CDR2 YFSETQ.

This CDR3 reads CASSQTKGTSGRLQETQYF. The CDR3 bases are TGCGCCAGCAGCCAGACCAAGGGGACTAGCGGGCGGCTCCAAGAGACCCAGTACTTC. V is TRBV4-1 and J is TRBJ2-5; 12 bases line up with TRBD2. In germline, CDR1 is MGHRA, CDR2 YSYEKL. The junction had 12 bases not matched to a gene; V was cut back by 3 bases and J by 1 base. This CDR3 region has 19 residues.

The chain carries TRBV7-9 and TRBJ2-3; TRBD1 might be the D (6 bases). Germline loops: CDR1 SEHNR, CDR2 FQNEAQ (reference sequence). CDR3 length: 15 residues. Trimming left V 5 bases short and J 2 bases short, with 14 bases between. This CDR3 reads CASSPPDRYTDTQYF. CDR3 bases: TGTGCCAGCAGCCCACCGGACAGATACACAGATACGCAGTATTTT.

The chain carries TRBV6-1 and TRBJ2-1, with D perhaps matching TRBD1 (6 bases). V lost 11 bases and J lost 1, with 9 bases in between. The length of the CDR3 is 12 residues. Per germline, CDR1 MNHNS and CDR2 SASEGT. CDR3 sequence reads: CAAGASYNEQFF. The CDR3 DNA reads TGTGCCGCAGGGGCATCCTACAATGAGCAGTTCTTC.

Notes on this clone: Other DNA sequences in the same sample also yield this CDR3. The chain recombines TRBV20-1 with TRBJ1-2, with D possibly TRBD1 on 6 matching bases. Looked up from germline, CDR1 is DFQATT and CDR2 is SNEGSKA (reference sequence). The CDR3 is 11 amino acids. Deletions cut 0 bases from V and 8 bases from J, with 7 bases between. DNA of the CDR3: TGCAGTGCTAGAGACAGGGGCGGCTACACCTTC. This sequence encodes CSARDRGGYTF.

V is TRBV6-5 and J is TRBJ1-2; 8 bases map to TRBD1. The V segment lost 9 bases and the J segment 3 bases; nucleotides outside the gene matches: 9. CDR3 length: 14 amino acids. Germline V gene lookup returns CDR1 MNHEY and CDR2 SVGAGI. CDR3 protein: CASSGTGRHYGYTF. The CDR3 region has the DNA TGTGCCAGTTCCGGGACAGGCAGACACTATGGCTACACCTTC.

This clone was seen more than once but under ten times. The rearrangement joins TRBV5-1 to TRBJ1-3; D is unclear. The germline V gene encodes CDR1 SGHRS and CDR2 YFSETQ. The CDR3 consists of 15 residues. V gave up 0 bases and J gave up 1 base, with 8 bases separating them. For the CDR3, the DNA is TGCGCCAGCAGCTTGGTGTCGTTTTCTGGAAACACCATATATTTT. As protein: CASSLVSFSGNTIYF.